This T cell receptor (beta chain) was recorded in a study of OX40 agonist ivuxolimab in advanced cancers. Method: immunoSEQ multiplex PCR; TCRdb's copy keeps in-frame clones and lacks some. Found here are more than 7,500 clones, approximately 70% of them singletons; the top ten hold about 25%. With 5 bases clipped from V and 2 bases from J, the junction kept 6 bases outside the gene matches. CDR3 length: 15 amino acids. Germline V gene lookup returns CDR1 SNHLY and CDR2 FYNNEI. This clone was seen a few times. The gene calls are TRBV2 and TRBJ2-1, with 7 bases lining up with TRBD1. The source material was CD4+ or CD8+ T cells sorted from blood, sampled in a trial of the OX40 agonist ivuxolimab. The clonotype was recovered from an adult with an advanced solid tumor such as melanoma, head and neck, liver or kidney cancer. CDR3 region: CASSSRGNPYNEQFF. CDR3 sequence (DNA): TGTGCCAGCAGTAGCAGGGGGAACCCCTACAATGAGCAGTTCTTC.